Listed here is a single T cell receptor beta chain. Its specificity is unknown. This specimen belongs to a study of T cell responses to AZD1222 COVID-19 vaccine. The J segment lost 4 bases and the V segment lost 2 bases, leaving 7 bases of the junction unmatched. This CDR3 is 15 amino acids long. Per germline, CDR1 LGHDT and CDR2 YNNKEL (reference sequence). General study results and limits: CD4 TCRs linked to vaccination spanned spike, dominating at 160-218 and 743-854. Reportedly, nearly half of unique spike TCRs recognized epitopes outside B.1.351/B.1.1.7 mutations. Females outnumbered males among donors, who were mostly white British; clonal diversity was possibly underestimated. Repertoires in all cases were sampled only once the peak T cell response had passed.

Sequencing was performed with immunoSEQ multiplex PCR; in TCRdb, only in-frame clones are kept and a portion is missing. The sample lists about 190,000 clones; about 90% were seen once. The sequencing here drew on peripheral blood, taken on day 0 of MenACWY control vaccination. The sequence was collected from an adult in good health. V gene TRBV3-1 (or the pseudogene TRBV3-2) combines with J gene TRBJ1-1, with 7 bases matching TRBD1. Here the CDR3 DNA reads TGTGCCAGCAGCCAACCGGGGGCAGGGGGCACTGAAGCTTTCTTT. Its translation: CASSQPGAGGTEAFF.